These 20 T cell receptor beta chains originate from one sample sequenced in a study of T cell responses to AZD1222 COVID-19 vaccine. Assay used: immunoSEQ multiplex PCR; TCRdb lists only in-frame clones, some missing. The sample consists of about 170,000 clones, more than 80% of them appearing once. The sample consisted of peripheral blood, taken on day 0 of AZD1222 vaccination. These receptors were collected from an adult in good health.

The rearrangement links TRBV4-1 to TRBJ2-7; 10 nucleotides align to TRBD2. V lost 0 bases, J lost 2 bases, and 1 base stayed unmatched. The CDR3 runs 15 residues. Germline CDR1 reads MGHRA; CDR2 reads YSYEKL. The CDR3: CASSQETSGAYEQYF. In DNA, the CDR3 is TGCGCCAGCAGCCAAGAAACTAGCGGGGCCTACGAGCAGTACTTC.

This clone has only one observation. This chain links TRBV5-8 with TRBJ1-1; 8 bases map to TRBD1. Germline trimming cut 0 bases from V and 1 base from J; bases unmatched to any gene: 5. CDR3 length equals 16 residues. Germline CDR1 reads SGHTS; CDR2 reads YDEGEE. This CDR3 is CASSLVSTGENTEAFF. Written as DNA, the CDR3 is TGTGCCAGCAGCTTGGTATCGACAGGGGAGAACACTGAAGCTTTCTTT.

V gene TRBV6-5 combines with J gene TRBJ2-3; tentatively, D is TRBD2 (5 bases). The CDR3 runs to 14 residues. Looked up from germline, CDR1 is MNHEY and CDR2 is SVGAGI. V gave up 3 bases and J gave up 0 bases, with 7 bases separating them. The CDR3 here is CASSYGSSTDTQYF. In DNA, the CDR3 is TGTGCCAGCAGTTATGGGAGTAGCACAGATACGCAGTATTTT.

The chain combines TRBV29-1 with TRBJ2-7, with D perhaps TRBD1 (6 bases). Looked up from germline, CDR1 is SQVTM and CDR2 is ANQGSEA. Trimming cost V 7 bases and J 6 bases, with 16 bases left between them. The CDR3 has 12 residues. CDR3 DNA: TGCAGCGGGCTGTCGACAGGAACCGAGCAGTACTTC. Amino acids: CSGLSTGTEQYF.

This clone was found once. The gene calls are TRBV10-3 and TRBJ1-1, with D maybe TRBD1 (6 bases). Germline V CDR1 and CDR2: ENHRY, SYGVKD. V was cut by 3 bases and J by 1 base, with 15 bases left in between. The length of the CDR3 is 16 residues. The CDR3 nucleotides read TGTGCCATCAGTGAAACCCAGGGGCTAGGGAACACTGAAGCTTTCTTT. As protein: CAISETQGLGNTEAFF.

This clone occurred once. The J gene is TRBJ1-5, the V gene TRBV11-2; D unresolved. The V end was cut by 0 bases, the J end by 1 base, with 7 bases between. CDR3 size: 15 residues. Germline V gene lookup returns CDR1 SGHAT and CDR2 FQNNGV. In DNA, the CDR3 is TGTGCCAGCAGCTTAGATCTAGGGAGCAATCAGCCCCAGCATTTT. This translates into CASSLDLGSNQPQHF.

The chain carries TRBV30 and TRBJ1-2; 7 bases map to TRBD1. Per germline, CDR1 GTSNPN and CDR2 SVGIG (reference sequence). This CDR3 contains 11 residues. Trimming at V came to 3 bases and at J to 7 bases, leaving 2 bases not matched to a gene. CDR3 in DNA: TGTGCCTGGAGCGGGACAGTTGGCTACACCTTC. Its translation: CAWSGTVGYTF.

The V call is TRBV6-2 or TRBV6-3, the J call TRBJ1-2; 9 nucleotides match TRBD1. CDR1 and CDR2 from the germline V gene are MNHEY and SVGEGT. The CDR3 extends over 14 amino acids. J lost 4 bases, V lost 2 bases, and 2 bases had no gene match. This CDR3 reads CASSYGTGPYGYTF. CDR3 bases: TGTGCCAGCAGTTACGGGACAGGGCCCTATGGCTACACCTTC.

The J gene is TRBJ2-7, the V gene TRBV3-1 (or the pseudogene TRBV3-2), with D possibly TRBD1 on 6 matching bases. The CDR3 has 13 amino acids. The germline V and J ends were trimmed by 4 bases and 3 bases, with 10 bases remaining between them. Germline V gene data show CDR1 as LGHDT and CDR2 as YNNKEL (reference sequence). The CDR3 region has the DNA TGTGCCAGCAGCCTACAACAGGGCTACGAGCAGTACTTC. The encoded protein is CASSLQQGYEQYF.

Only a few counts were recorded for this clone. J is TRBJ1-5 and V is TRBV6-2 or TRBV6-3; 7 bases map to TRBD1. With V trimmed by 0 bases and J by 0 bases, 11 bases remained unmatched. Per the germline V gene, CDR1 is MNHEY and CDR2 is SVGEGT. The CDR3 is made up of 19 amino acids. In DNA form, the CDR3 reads TGTGCCAGCAGTTACTCGTACAGGGGACAACCTTATAGCAATCAGCCCCAGCATTTT. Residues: CASSYSYRGQPYSNQPQHF.

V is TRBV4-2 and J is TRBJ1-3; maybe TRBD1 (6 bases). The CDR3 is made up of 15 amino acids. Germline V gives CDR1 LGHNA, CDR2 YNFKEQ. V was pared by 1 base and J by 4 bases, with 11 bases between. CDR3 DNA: TGTGCCAGCAGCCAAGGGCGGACAGCCGGAAACACCATATATTTT. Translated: CASSQGRTAGNTIYF.

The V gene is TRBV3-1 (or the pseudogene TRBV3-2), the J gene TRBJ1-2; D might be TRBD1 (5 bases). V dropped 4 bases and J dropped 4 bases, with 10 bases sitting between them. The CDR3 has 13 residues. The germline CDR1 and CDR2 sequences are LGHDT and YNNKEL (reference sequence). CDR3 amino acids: CASSLSDSYGYTF. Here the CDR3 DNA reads TGTGCCAGCAGCCTCAGCGACAGCTATGGCTACACCTTC.

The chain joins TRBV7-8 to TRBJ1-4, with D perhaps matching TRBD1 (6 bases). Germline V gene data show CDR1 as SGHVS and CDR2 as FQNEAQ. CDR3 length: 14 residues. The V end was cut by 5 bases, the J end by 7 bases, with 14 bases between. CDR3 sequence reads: CASSQQVRGEKLFF. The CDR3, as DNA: TGTGCCAGCAGCCAACAAGTCAGGGGTGAAAAACTGTTTTTT.

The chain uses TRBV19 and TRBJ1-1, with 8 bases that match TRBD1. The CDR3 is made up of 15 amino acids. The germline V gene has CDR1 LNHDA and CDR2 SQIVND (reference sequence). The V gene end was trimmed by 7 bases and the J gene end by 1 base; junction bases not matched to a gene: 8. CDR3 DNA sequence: TGTGCCAGTAAGCCTACCGGGACAGGGAACACTGAAGCTTTCTTT. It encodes CASKPTGTGNTEAFF.

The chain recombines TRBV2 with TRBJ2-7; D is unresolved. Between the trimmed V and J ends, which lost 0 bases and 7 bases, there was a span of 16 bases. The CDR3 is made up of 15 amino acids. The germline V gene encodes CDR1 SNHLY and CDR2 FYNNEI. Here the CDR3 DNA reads TGTGCCAGCAGTGAAGCGCGGCAAACTATGAATGAGCAGTACTTC. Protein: CASSEARQTMNEQYF.

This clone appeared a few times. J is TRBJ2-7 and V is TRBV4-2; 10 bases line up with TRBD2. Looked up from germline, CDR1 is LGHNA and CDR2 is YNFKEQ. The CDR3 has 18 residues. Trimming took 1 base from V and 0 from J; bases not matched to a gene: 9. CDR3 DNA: TGTGCCAGCAGCCAAGTTCCGGGACTAGCGCTACTCTCCTACGAGCAGTACTTC. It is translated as CASSQVPGLALLSYEQYF.

The CDR3 sequence: CASSLEGSYNEQFF. CDR3 DNA: TGTGCCAGCAGCTTAGAGGGGTCCTACAATGAGCAGTTCTTC. The chain employs TRBV7-9 and TRBJ2-1; D is perhaps TRBD1 (5 bases). The germline V gene encodes CDR1 SEHNR and CDR2 FQNEAQ (reference sequence). V was trimmed by 1 base and J by 1 base, leaving 5 bases between them. CDR3 length equals 14 residues.

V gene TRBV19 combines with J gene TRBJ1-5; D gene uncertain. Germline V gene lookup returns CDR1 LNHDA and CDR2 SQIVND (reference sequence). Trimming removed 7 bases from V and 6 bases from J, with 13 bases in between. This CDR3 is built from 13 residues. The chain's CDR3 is CASTQPTGQPQHF. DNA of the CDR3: TGTGCCAGTACCCAACCGACGGGTCAGCCCCAGCATTTT.

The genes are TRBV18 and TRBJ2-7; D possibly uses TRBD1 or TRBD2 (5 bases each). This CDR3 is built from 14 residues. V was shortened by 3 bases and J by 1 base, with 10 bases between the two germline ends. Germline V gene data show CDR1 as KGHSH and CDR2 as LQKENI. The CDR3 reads CASSPGTDSYEQYF. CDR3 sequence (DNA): TGTGCCAGCTCACCCGGGACGGATTCCTACGAGCAGTACTTC.

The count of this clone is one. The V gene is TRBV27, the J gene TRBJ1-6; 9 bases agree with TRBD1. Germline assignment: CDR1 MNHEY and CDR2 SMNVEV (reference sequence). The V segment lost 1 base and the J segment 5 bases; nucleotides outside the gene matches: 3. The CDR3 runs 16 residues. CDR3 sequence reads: CASSLWTGANNSPLHF. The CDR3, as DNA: TGTGCCAGCAGTTTATGGACAGGGGCCAATAATTCACCCCTCCACTTT.